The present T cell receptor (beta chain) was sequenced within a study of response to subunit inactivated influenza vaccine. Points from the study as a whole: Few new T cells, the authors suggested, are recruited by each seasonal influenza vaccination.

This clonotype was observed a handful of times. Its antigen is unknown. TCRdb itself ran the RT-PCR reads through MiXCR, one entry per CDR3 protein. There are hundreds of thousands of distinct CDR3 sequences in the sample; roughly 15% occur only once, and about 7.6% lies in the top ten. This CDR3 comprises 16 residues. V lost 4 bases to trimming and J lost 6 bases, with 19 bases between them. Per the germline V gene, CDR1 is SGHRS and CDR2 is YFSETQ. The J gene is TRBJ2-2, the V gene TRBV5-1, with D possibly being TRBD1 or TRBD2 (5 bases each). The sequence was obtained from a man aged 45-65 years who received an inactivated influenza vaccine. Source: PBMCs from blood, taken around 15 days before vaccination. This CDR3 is CASSNSRGQGPGELFF. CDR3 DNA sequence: TGCGCCAGCAGCAACTCCCGAGGGCAGGGCCCCGGGGAGCTGTTTTTT.